Presented here are 3 T cell receptor beta chains from one specimen sequenced in a study of vaccination and CD4 T cells after COVID-19. Using its own MiXCR run on the PCR reads, TCRdb lists one record per CDR3 protein. The profile covers 25,000 or so distinct CDR3 sequences, with about 54% appearing a single time and more than 0.85% taken by the ten largest. The material sequenced was CD4+ T cells from blood, taken before SARS-CoV-2 vaccination. The source is a human donor who had recovered from COVID-19.

This clonotype came up a few times. The chain has TRBV7-8 and TRBJ2-7; 10 positions match TRBD2. The CDR3 spans 15 residues. The junction had 5 bases not matched to a gene; V was cut back by 2 bases and J by 4 bases. CDR1 and CDR2 from the germline V gene are SGHVS and FQNEAQ. CDR3 protein: CASSLRAGGKYEQYF. The CDR3 DNA follows: TGTGCCAGCAGCTTACGAGCGGGAGGGAAATACGAGCAGTACTTC. The full variable domain, with the rest looked up from reference TRBV7-8 and TRBJ2-7, is GAGVSQSPRYKVAKRGQDVALRCDPISGHVSLFWYQQALGQGPEFLTYFQNEAQLDKSGLPSDRFFAERPEGSVSTLKIQRTQQEDSAVYLCASSLRAGGKYEQYFGPGTRLTVT.

This clonotype was recorded a few times. This chain links TRBV7-2 with TRBJ2-7; D remains unclear. The CDR3 contains 14 residues. The V gene lost 1 base and the J gene lost 2 bases, with 9 bases spanning the gap. Germline V gene data show CDR1 as SGHTA and CDR2 as FQGNSA. The CDR3 sequence is CASSLVPSPYEQYF. The CDR3 region has the DNA TGTGCCAGCAGCTTAGTTCCCTCGCCCTACGAGCAGTACTTC.

This chain joins TRBV4-2 and TRBJ2-2; maybe TRBD2 (5 bases). The CDR3 contains 16 residues. Trimming stripped 4 bases from V and 2 bases from J, with 14 bases between. Looked up from germline, CDR1 is LGHNA and CDR2 is YNFKEQ. The CDR3 loop reads CASSLEALPNTGELFF. For the CDR3, the DNA is TGTGCCAGCAGCCTGGAGGCACTACCCAACACCGGGGAGCTGTTTTTT.